The present entry profiles one T cell receptor (beta chain) with its context. Its antigen is unknown. Per-base qualities were not stored, and no clone one base away is much larger. The data derive from a study of T cell responses to AZD1222 COVID-19 vaccine (TCRdb year 2021). Background for the entire study: Because spike-specific TCR depth and breadth did not differ between the two schedules, AZD1222 recipients who got a second dose at roughly 4 weeks were pooled with those who got a second dose at roughly 12 weeks. A total of 230 to 250 trial participants underwent TCR sequencing, of whom around 210 had received two doses of AZD1222 and about 26 had received two doses of the MenACWY control vaccine. Trial participants were enrolled by age into subgroups of 18-55, 56-69 and 70-plus years, and around 140, 26 and 57 TCR-sequenced participants, respectively, were included in these subgroups.

This specimen's time point label, per the study, means: baseline before first vaccination. Vaccinee samples came from UK trials COV001 and COV002, including a single-blind randomized controlled phase 2/3 trial of AZD1222 (ChAdOx1 nCoV-19) in healthy adults. For TCRbeta chain sequencing, PBMC samples from trial participants were taken at day 0 and at day 28 after the second dose. From the cysteine up to the phenylalanine, the CDR3 has a length of 14 residues. The read is trimmed to its CDR3 DNA, 42 bases read in frame from base 1. V drops 2 bases and J drops 5 bases, leaving 12 bases in between. CDR1 and CDR2 are read off the germline V gene as MDHEN and SYDVKM. Results and caveats for the whole study, not just this receptor: Conclusions about previously exposed vaccinees are limited, since just five or six AZD1222 recipients were seropositive for SARS-CoV-2 at baseline. Because no day 14 peak-response samples were available, repertoires were characterized only after the peak T cell response. In the small 56-69-year group, the increase in depth fell short of significance, most likely because of low power. After two AZD1222 doses, spike-specific TCR breadth and depth were significantly higher than at day 0 and than in MenACWY recipients. Reportedly, close to half of the unique spike-specific TCRs recognized epitopes lying outside the regions that are mutated in the B.1.351 and B.1.1.7 variants. Most participants were white British and females outnumbered males, and the authors suggested that clonal diversity may have been underestimated. CD4 TCRs associated with the vaccine covered the entire spike protein, and the dominant responses were in regions 160-218 and 743-854.

The CDR3 regions of human TCRbeta chains were analyzed by immunosequencing. Processing in the source paper ran as follows. TCRs in the repertoires were compared against a reference library of SARS-CoV-2-specific TCRs that had been generated with the MIRA antigen-specificity platform. Breadth was defined as the fraction of unique TCRs that were SARS-CoV-2-associated, and depth was defined as the fraction of total T cells that were SARS-CoV-2-associated. Using the MIRA data, every spike-specific TCR was mapped to the spike region that the TCR reacted to and assigned to either a CD4 or a CD8 class. Log10-transformed breadth and depth values were compared by one-way ANOVA with Sidak's multiple comparisons tests. Entries here come from immuneACCESS through TCRdb and include only in-frame sequences with V and J called. Some clones fail to appear in such tables; in the studies checked, an unresolved V gene covers under half of the shortfall, and the cause of the remainder is unknown. The DNA gave D and trimming, while V, J and clone size come from that table. For this sample the table gives around 89,000 clones, of which just over 90% were detected only once. About a fifth of the sample lies in the top ten.

The material was peripheral blood, obtained on day 0 of AZD1222 vaccination. The chain joins TRBV28 to TRBJ2-5; the D gene identity is not certain. This TCR was sampled from an adult in good health. The CDR3 here reads CASSLVYRRETQYF. The DNA sequence is as follows: TGTGCCAGCAGTTTAGTTTACAGAAGGGAGACCCAGTACTTC.